The clone carrying this TCR beta chain has a single count. Its antigen is as yet unknown. The CDR3 sequence is 16 residues long. Losses at the gene ends were 0 bases for V and 2 bases for J; bases not matched to a gene: 5. Germline V lookup: CDR1 SGHDT, CDR2 YYEEEE. These data are taken from a study of shared clonotypes between healthy human individuals. General study findings and limits: The genetic and exposure-history diversity represented was limited by few donors. A handful of donors held approximately 4.5% of naive CD4 clonotypes in common.

Method: immunoSEQ multiplex PCR; TCRdb's copy keeps in-frame clones and lacks some. The sample contains 950,000 to 1,300,000 clones, around 75% of which appear only once. Sequencing was carried out using memory CD4+ T cells sorted from blood. Regarding subset: CD45RA-negative fraction. The sequence was obtained from a man in his late teens or twenties in good health. The chain uses TRBV5-6 and TRBJ2-5; 9 bases are shared with TRBD1. The CDR3 DNA follows: TGTGCCAGCAGCTTGGCACAGGGGGCGCGACAAGAGACCCAGTACTTC. It codes for CASSLAQGARQETQYF.